The 13 T cell receptor beta chains presented below share a single source sample, sequenced in a study of technical replicates of blood from a few donors. Libraries were prepared by immunoSEQ multiplex PCR; TCRdb keeps only in-frame clonotypes and omits some of them. Of tens of thousands of clones in the sample, about 94% were seen once. The source material was PBMCs. These TCRs come from a human donor in good health. Some clones in this sample may be carry-over from other donors' samples.

The chain recombines TRBV27 with TRBJ2-7; D not certain. Trimming cost V 5 bases and J 1 base, with 9 bases left between them. This CDR3 is built from 13 residues. From germline, CDR1 is MNHEY and CDR2 SMNVEV (reference sequence). This CDR3 is CASSLLRSYEQYF. In nucleotides, the CDR3 is TGTGCCAGCAGTCTACTGAGGTCCTACGAGCAGTACTTC.

The rearrangement uses TRBV5-4 and TRBJ2-3; D is possibly TRBD1 (5 bases). V was clipped by 1 base and J by 4 bases, with 10 bases between them. The CDR3 runs to 14 residues. From germline, CDR1 is SGHNT and CDR2 YYREEE (reference sequence). In DNA form, the CDR3 reads TGTGCCAGCAGCTTGATGCAGGGCCCAGATACGCAGTATTTT. Amino acids: CASSLMQGPDTQYF. The full variable domain, in which reference TRBV5-4 and TRBJ2-3 provide the parts outside the CDR3, is ETGVTQSPTHLIKTRGQQVTLRCSSQSGHNTVSWYQQALGQGPQFIFQYYREEENGRGNFPPRFSGLQFPNYSSELNVNALELDDSALYLCASSLMQGPDTQYFGPGTRLTVL.

This chain connects TRBV5-1 to TRBJ2-7, with TRBD2 as a possible D gene (5 bases). Trimming shortened V by 4 bases and J by 9 bases, and 20 bases separated the two germline ends. Germline lookup yields CDR1 SGHRS and CDR2 YFSETQ. The CDR3 spans 14 residues. This CDR3 reads CASSIGELFKGQYF. CDR3 DNA: TGCGCCAGCAGCATCGGGGAACTTTTTAAGGGGCAGTACTTC.

The chain combines TRBV6-5 with TRBJ2-3, with D possibly TRBD2 on 6 matching bases. Germline CDR1 and CDR2: MNHEY and SVGAGI. With 2 bases removed from V and 3 bases from J, the gap between germline ends came to 9 bases. The CDR3 is 14 amino acids. The DNA of the CDR3 is TGTGCCAGCAGTTACGCTAGCGCTACAGATACGCAGTATTTT. Amino acids: CASSYASATDTQYF.

This clone has just a few counts. V gene TRBV4-2 combines with J gene TRBJ2-1, with 11 bases matching TRBD2. V shed 2 bases, J shed 6 bases, and the junction held 12 bases outside the gene matches. CDR1 is LGHNA, CDR2 YNFKEQ, per germline. This CDR3 comprises 18 residues. CDR3 DNA: TGTGCCAGCAGCCAAATAAAGACTAGCGGGGATCAGATCAATGAGCAGTTCTTC. Encoded protein: CASSQIKTSGDQINEQFF.

The gene calls are TRBV5-1 and TRBJ2-5; D remains ambiguous. Germline V gives CDR1 SGHRS, CDR2 YFSETQ. This CDR3 contains 13 residues. V was pared by 0 bases and J by 3 bases, with 6 bases between. CDR3 in amino acids: CASSLAVKETQYF. The DNA for the CDR3 is TGCGCCAGCAGCTTGGCAGTAAAAGAGACCCAGTACTTC.

The rearrangement uses TRBV9 and TRBJ2-7; 7 bases are shared with TRBD2. Losses at the gene ends were 2 bases for V and 2 bases for J; bases not matched to a gene: 7. The CDR3 has 15 amino acids. CDR1 and CDR2 from the germline V gene are SGDLS and YYNGEE. The chain's CDR3 is CASSVAAGPTYEQYF. CDR3 coding DNA: TGTGCCAGCAGCGTTGCAGCGGGACCCACCTACGAGCAGTACTTC.

This chain joins TRBV9 and TRBJ2-7, with a possible D match to TRBD2 (5 bases). Germline V gives CDR1 SGDLS, CDR2 YYNGEE. V was clipped by 2 bases and J by 1 base, with 10 bases between them. The CDR3 runs 14 residues. DNA for the CDR3: TGTGCCAGCAGCGTGGGGAGTAATTCCTACGAGCAGTACTTC. Its protein product is CASSVGSNSYEQYF. The variable domain in full, completed from reference TRBV9 and TRBJ2-7, reads DSGVTQTPKHLITATGQRVTLRCSPRSGDLSVYWYQQSLDQGLQFLIQYYNGEERAKGNILERFSAQQFPDLHSELNLSSLELGDSALYFCASSVGSNSYEQYFGPGTRLTVT.

The chain recombines TRBV5-1 with TRBJ2-3, with TRBD1 matching over 8 bases. Germline V gene sequence: CDR1 SGHRS, CDR2 YFSETQ. Losses at the gene ends were 6 bases for V and 1 base for J; bases not matched to a gene: 7. The length of the CDR3 is 15 residues. The DNA for the CDR3 is TGCGCCAGCAACCACCCGGGACAGGGCACAGATACGCAGTATTTT. Its protein product is CASNHPGQGTDTQYF.

The chain combines TRBV15 with TRBJ1-1; 8 nucleotides line up with TRBD1. Germline trimming cut 2 bases from V and 11 bases from J; bases unmatched to any gene: 7. The CDR3 loop spans 13 amino acids. From germline, CDR1 is LNHNV and CDR2 YYDKDF (reference sequence). In nucleotides, the CDR3 is TGTGCCACCAGCAGACAGCCAGGGGGCATGGCTTTCTTT. Translated, it gives CATSRQPGGMAFF.

This chain links TRBV5-6 with TRBJ2-5; D ambiguous. The CDR3 has 15 amino acids. V shed 0 bases and J shed 4 bases, with 13 bases lying between them. Germline CDR1 is SGHDT and CDR2 is YYEEEE. The CDR3 nucleotides are TGTGCCAGCAGCTTGGCCAAGTCTAGACTAGAGACCCAGTACTTC. As protein: CASSLAKSRLETQYF.

The V call is TRBV19, the J call TRBJ1-1; maybe TRBD1 (6 bases). The CDR3 consists of 13 residues. Trimming pared 1 base from V and 8 bases from J, leaving 11 bases between. The germline V gene encodes CDR1 LNHDA and CDR2 SQIVND (reference sequence). The CDR3 nucleotides read TGTGCCAGTAGTATAGGGACCGGACAGGAAGCTTTCTTT. It is translated as CASSIGTGQEAFF.

Only one count was recorded for this clone. This chain joins TRBV5-1 and TRBJ1-6; D possibly corresponds to TRBD1 (5 bases). This CDR3 is built from 15 residues. CDR1 SGHRS and CDR2 YFSETQ come from the germline V gene. The V gene lost 4 bases and the J gene lost 9 bases, with 17 bases spanning the gap. CDR3 protein: CASSLWGDSGSPLHF. CDR3 sequence (DNA): TGCGCCAGCAGCCTGTGGGGGGATTCTGGTTCACCCCTCCACTTT.